This TCR beta chain derives from a study of patients and donors after allogeneic stem cell transplantation (TCRdb year 2020). Details on this clonotype: The antigen it recognizes is unknown. No quality values exist for individual bases; no much larger clone is one base distant.

The germline ends are 9 bases apart after V is trimmed by 2 bases and J by 1 base. Including cysteine and phenylalanine, the CDR3 has 14 amino acids. The DNA shown is the 42-base CDR3, in frame from base 1. Library preparation employed RT-PCR. Data came from a NextSeq 550. TCRdb took the public reads, trimmed them with fastp at Q25, ran MiXCR for clone calling and kept in-frame beta chains. Rows with one shared CDR3 protein collapse into an entry with the most common genes and DNA. The sample table shows over 350,000 distinct CDR3 sequences, and roughly 17% are seen once. The biggest ten clones account for 7.2% of the sample.

Sequences were obtained from blood, either unsorted or a sorted T cell fraction (not recorded which). The chain uses TRBV12-3 or TRBV12-4 and TRBJ2-7, with no confident D gene call. The TCR was taken from a human donor who was either an allogeneic HSCT recipient or a stem cell or donor lymphocyte infusion donor (not recorded which). It is not recorded whose cells these are; they may come from a transplant donor. The CDR3: CASSLNSFSYEQYF. The base sequence is TGTGCCAGCAGTTTAAACAGCTTTTCCTACGAGCAGTACTTC.